In its sample, the clone carrying this T cell receptor beta chain was seen many times. The data were obtained in a study of beta chain features in type 1 diabetes. Study-wide context: Healthy donors and patients had similar age, gender and cell yields.

Expressed TCRB transcripts were sequenced after all isolated RNA was converted to cDNA. This table comes from immunoSEQ multiplex PCR, and its TCRdb copy is limited to in-frame clones, with some not included. The data hold 130,000 to 150,000 clones, with about 10% observed a single time. From germline, CDR1 is ENHRY and CDR2 SYGVKD. V shed 6 bases and J shed 2 bases, with 10 bases lying between them. This CDR3 spans 13 amino acids. V is TRBV10-3 and J is TRBJ2-5; the D gene is possibly TRBD1 (6 bases). The origin of this receptor is a man aged 18 to 35 in good health. The specimen sequenced was naive CD4+ T cells from blood. CDR3 sequence (DNA): TGTGCCATCAGACAGGGAGTTCAAGAGACCCAGTACTTC. Translating it yields CAIRQGVQETQYF.